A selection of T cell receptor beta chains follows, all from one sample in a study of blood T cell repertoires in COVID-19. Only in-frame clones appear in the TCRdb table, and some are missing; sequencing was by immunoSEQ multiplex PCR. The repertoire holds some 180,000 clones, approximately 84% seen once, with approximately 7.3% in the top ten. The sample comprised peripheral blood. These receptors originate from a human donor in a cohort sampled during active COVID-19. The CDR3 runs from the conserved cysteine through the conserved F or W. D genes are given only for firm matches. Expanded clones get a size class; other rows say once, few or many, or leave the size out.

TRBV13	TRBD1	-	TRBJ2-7	TGTGCCAGCAGCCCGGACAGGGTTGAGGAGCAGTACTTC	CASSPDRVEEQYF
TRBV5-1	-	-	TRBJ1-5	TGCGCCAGCAGCTCGGGGAGCAATCAGCCCCAGCATTTT	CASSSGSNQPQHF
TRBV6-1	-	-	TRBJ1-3	TGTGCCAGCAGTGAAGACCCCGTTGACAGTGTTACCCGTGTGTTT	CASSEDPVDSVTRVF
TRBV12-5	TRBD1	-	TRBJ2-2	TGTGCTAGTGGGCTCCGACAGGGTTCATACGGGGAGCTGTTTTTT	CASGLRQGSYGELFF
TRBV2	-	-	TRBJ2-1	TGTGCCAGCACCCCAGGGGGGGAGCAGTTCTTC	CASTPGGEQFF
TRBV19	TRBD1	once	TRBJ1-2	TGTGCCAGTAGTTTAAACTCGGGACAGGGTGGCTACACCTTC	CASSLNSGQGGYTF
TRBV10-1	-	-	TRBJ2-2	TGCGCCAGCAGTGAGTCGATACAGGGGAACACCGGGGAGCTGTTTTTT	CASSESIQGNTGELFF
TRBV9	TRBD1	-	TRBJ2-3	TGTGCCAGCAGCGTAGCCACAGGGGCATTCGCAGATACGCAGTATTTT	CASSVATGAFADTQYF
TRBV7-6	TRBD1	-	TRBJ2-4	TGTGCCACCAGTCCCGGGACAGGGATCAGGAACATTCAGTACTTC	CATSPGTGIRNIQYF
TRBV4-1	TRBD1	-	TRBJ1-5	TGCGCCAGCAGCGTACGGACAGGGGGTCAGCCCCAGCATTTT	CASSVRTGGQPQHF
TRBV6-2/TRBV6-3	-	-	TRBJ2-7	TGTGCCAGCAGCGTACCCCGCAGGGGATCCTACGAGCAGTACTTC	CASSVPRRGSYEQYF
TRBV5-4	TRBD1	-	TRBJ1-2	TGTGCCAGCAGCTTCGACAGGGGCGCAGGGACACGCTATGGCTACACCTTC	CASSFDRGAGTRYGYTF
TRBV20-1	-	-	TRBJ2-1	TGCAGTGCTAGTCAACGGGGGGCTCGGAGCTCCTACAATGAGCAGTTCTTC	CSASQRGARSSYNEQFF
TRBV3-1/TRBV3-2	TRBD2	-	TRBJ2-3	TGTGCCAGCAGCCTAAGGACTAGCGGGAGCACAGATACGCAGTATTTT	CASSLRTSGSTDTQYF
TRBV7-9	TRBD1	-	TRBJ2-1	TGTGCCAGCAGCTCAGGGGGCGCCGGTGAGCAGTTCTTC	CASSSGGAGEQFF
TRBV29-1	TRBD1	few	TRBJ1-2	TGCAGCGTTAAACCGGGACAGATCTATGGCTACACCTTC	CSVKPGQIYGYTF
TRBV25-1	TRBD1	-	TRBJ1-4	TGTGCCAGCAGCGACAGGGTCGGGGTGAATGAAAAACTGTTTTTT	CASSDRVGVNEKLFF
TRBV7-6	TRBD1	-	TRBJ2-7	TGTGCCAGCAGTACAGGGGGCGGTGAGTGGAACGAGCAGTACTTC	CASSTGGGEWNEQYF
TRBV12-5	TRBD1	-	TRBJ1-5	TGTGCTAGTGGTACCGGACAGGGCTCTAATCAGCCCCAGCATTTT	CASGTGQGSNQPQHF
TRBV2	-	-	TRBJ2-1	TGTGCCAGCAGTGAAGCGCGGTCGGTCTCCTACAATGAGCAGTTCTTC	CASSEARSVSYNEQFF
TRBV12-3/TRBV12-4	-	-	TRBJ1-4	TGTGCCAGCGCAGGAAATGAAAAACTGTTTTTT	CASAGNEKLFF
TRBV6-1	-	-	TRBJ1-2	TGTGCCAGCAGTGAAGTCGGTACCGTTGCTAACTATGGCTACACCTTC	CASSEVGTVANYGYTF
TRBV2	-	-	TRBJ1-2	TGTGCCAGCAGGGGCACAGGGACGCAAGCTAACTATGGCTACACCTTC	CASRGTGTQANYGYTF
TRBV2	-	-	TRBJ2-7	TGTGCCAGCAGTGGCACGACCGGGGACGAGCAGTACTTC	CASSGTTGDEQYF
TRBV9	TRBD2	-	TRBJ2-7	TGTGCCAGCAGCGTAGGAGGCGGGGGGCTGGGCAGCGAGCAGTACTTC	CASSVGGGGLGSEQYF
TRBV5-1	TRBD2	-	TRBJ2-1	TGCGCCAGCAGCCCGAAGCGGGGGGGCCTAAATGAGCAGTTCTTC	CASSPKRGGLNEQFF
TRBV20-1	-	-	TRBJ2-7	TGCAGTGCTCCTAAGGGGTACGAGCAGTACTTC	CSAPKGYEQYF
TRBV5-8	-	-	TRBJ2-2	TGTGCCAGCAGCGGGCTACCTGGACACCATAGGCCCGGGGAGCTGTTTTTT	CASSGLPGHHRPGELFF
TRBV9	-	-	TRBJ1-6	TGTGCCAGCAGCGTAGTCGGGGGGGAAGATTCACCCCTCCACTTT	CASSVVGGEDSPLHF
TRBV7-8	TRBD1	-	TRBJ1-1	TGTGCCAGCAGTCCCAATCTAAGACAGGGAAATTCGGCTTTCTTT	CASSPNLRQGNSAFF
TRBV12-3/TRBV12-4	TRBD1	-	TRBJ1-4	TGTGCCAGCACAGGGGGCCAGGGCGAAAAACTGTTTTTT	CASTGGQGEKLFF
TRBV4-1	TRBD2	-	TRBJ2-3	TGCGCCAGCAGCCAAGAAGATCTAGCGGGCGAGACAGATACGCAGTATTTT	CASSQEDLAGETDTQYF
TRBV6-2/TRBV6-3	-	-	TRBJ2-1	TGTGCCAGCAGTTTAGTTTTCAATGAGCAGTTCTTC	CASSLVFNEQFF
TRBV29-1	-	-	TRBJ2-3	TGCAGCGTTATCAGGGTTTGGGGCACAGATACGCAGTATTTT	CSVIRVWGTDTQYF
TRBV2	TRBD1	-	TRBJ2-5	TGTGCCAGCAGTGAAGCGCGTCGGACAGGAAAGGAGACCCAGTACTTC	CASSEARRTGKETQYF
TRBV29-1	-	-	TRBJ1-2	TGCAGCGTTGAAGAGGAGGGGAACTATGGCTACACCTTC	CSVEEEGNYGYTF
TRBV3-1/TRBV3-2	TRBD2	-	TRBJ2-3	TGTGCCAGCAGCTTTAGAGCGGGGGGGCCGTCAGATACGCAGTATTTT	CASSFRAGGPSDTQYF
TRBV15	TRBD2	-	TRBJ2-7	TGTGCCACCAGCAGAGATAAGTCTAGCGGGGACTTCTACGAGCAGTACTTC	CATSRDKSSGDFYEQYF
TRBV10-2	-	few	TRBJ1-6	TGCGCCAGCAGTGAGTGGGGACGGGGGTATTCACCCCTCCACTTT	CASSEWGRGYSPLHF
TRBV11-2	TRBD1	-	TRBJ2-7	TGTGCCAGCAGCCTAGGGACAGCCACCACCTACGAGCAGTACTTC	CASSLGTATTYEQYF